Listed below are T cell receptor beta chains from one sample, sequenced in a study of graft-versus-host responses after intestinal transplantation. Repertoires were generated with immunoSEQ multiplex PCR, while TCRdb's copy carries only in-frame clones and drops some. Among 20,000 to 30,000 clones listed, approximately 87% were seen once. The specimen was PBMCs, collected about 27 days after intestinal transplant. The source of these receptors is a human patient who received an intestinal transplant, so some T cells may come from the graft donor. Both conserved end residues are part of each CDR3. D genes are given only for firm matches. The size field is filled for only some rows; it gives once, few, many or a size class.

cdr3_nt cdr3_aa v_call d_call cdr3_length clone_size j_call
TGTGCCAGCAGCGGCGCATATAGCAATCAGCCCCAGCATTTT CASSGAYSNQPQHF TRBV28 - 14 - TRBJ1-5
TGTGCCAGCCAAGAAGGAGGACTATTACTGTCGGATACGCAGTATTTT CASQEGGLLLSDTQYF TRBV5-4 - 16 - TRBJ2-3
TGCGCCAGCAGTGAGCACCGGCAGTCTGAAGCTTTCTTT CASSEHRQSEAFF TRBV10-2 - 13 - TRBJ1-1
TGTGCCAGCAGGTCCCAACTTCCTTCCTCCACGCAGTATTTT CASRSQLPSSTQYF TRBV6-1 - 14 - TRBJ2-3
TGCGCCAGCAGCCAAGGATTCGCATCAGGCAGGGCGAACAATGAGCAGTTCTTC CASSQGFASGRANNEQFF TRBV4-1 - 18 - TRBJ2-1
TGTGCCAGCAGTACGACAGGGGCTTATGGCTACACCTTC CASSTTGAYGYTF TRBV2 TRBD1 13 - TRBJ1-2
TGTGCCAGCAGCGCAGAAGATACGCAGTATTTT CASSAEDTQYF TRBV5-6 - 11 - TRBJ2-3
TGTGCCACCAGGAGGGACAGGGGGTTGCGAGGTCTTTTAGATACGCAGTATTTT CATRRDRGLRGLLDTQYF TRBV15 TRBD1 18 once TRBJ2-3
TGCGCCACCCGGGACAGGGGGCAATACGAGCAGTACTTC CATRDRGQYEQYF TRBV10-2 TRBD1 13 - TRBJ2-7
TGCAGTGCTAGAGTATCCTACGAGCAGTACTTC CSARVSYEQYF TRBV20-1 - 11 - TRBJ2-7
TGCGCCAGCAGCCAAGATCCACGCGGGAGGGGGTCGGGGGAGCTGTTTTTT CASSQDPRGRGSGELFF TRBV4-1 TRBD2 17 - TRBJ2-2
TGCGCTTCCGGACAGGGAGGCATGAACACTGAAGCTTTCTTT CASGQGGMNTEAFF TRBV23-1 TRBD1 14 - TRBJ1-1
TGTGCCAGCTCGCGCAACCAAGGGGGAAATGAAAAACTGTTTTTT CASSRNQGGNEKLFF TRBV18 - 15 once TRBJ1-4
TGTGCCAGCAGTGAAGCAGGGGGTTCACCCCTCCACTTT CASSEAGGSPLHF TRBV6-1 - 13 - TRBJ1-6
TGTGCCAGCAGCTTCGGCAGAAGGAGCATTCAGTACTTC CASSFGRRSIQYF TRBV11-2 - 13 - TRBJ2-4
TGTGCCAGCAGCTGGATGGCCGGGACAGGGGATGAAAAACTGTTTTTT CASSWMAGTGDEKLFF TRBV7-2 TRBD1 16 - TRBJ1-4
TGTGCAAGTCGCTTAGATCACCGCACCTACGAGCAGTACTTC CASRLDHRTYEQYF TRBV12-2 - 14 - TRBJ2-7
TGCGCCAGCAGTGATGGACAGTTTTACACAGATACGCAGTATTTT CASSDGQFYTDTQYF TRBV10-2 - 15 - TRBJ2-3
TGTGCCACCAGCAGAGATCCAGTGAGCTCCTACAATGAGCAGTTCTTC CATSRDPVSSYNEQFF TRBV15 - 16 - TRBJ2-1
TGCGCCAGCAGCCAAGTCTGGTCGGGAGCTTCGGGTGAGCAGTTCTTC CASSQVWSGASGEQFF TRBV4-1 - 16 - TRBJ2-1
TGTGCCAGCAGCGTAGCACGAGGGGGGGAAAGCTCCTACAATGAGCAGTTCTTC CASSVARGGESSYNEQFF TRBV9 - 18 - TRBJ2-1
TGTGCCAGCAGTGCGACAGGGGGTGGCTACACCTTC CASSATGGGYTF TRBV27 TRBD1 12 - TRBJ1-2
TGTGCCAGCAGTGACGCCTCCCTCAGCGGGAGGGCCCGCGAGACCCAGTACTTC CASSDASLSGRARETQYF TRBV6-1 TRBD2 18 once TRBJ2-5
TGTGCCAGCAGCGTATCGGGGGGAGACACCGGGGAGCTGTTTTTT CASSVSGGDTGELFF TRBV9 TRBD2 15 - TRBJ2-2
TGCAGCGTTGTAGCAGCGGGAGGGGGCGGGTACGAGCAGTACTTC CSVVAAGGGGYEQYF TRBV29-1 TRBD2 15 - TRBJ2-7
TGTGCCAGCAGTCAAGACAGGGACACTGAAGCTTTCTTT CASSQDRDTEAFF TRBV7-7 TRBD1 13 - TRBJ1-1
TGTGCCAGCAGCGTAGGCCCCAGAACACGGGGGCGGAACACCGGGGAGCTGTTTTTT CASSVGPRTRGRNTGELFF TRBV9 - 19 - TRBJ2-2
TGTGCCAGCAGTGCAGACAAGACGGATGGAAACACCATATATTTT CASSADKTDGNTIYF TRBV6-1 - 15 - TRBJ1-3
TGCGCCAGCAGCCAAGAAGGGGACAGGATGAACACTGAAGCTTTCTTT CASSQEGDRMNTEAFF TRBV4-1 TRBD1 16 - TRBJ1-1
TGTGCCAGCACCACTAATCCGATGGGACACCAAGCTGGGGCCAACGTCCTGACTTTC CASTTNPMGHQAGANVLTF TRBV28 - 19 - TRBJ2-6
TGTGCCAGCAGCTCAGGGGGCGTGACCTACGAGCAGTACTTC CASSSGGVTYEQYF TRBV5-4 TRBD1 14 few TRBJ2-7
TGCGCCAGCAGCCAAGTCTCAGCATATGAAGCTTTCTTT CASSQVSAYEAFF TRBV4-1 - 13 - TRBJ1-1
TGCGCCAGCAGCCAAGAGCGGACCTACGAGCAGTACTTC CASSQERTYEQYF TRBV4-1 - 13 few TRBJ2-7
TGTGCCAGCAGCGTAGGCGCAGGGGCAGCTGGAAACACCATATATTTT CASSVGAGAAGNTIYF TRBV9 - 16 - TRBJ1-3
TGTGCCAGCAGCTTGTCCCGCTGGGTCGAGCAGTACTTC CASSLSRWVEQYF TRBV11-1 - 13 - TRBJ2-7
TGTGCCAGCAGCGTAGGGGCTAGCGGGAGAGGGGCTTTCTACGAGCAGTACTTC CASSVGASGRGAFYEQYF TRBV9 TRBD2 18 - TRBJ2-7
TGTGCCAGCGGTTATCAGGGAGATCAGCCCCAGCATTTT CASGYQGDQPQHF TRBV6-1 - 13 - TRBJ1-5
TGTGCCAGCAGCGTAACGGCAGGGTGGAATGAAAAACTGTTTTTT CASSVTAGWNEKLFF TRBV9 - 15 few TRBJ1-4
TGTGCTAGTGGTTTGAGGAACACTGAAGCTTTCTTT CASGLRNTEAFF TRBV12-5 - 12 - TRBJ1-1
TGTGCCAGCAGCTTCCTGGAAAACACTGAAGCTTTCTTT CASSFLENTEAFF TRBV5-5 - 13 - TRBJ1-1
TGTGCCAGCAGCCCAGAGGGCGGAGGCTCCTACGAGCAGTACTTC CASSPEGGGSYEQYF TRBV6-1 - 15 - TRBJ2-7
TGTGCCAGCAGCACGCCTAGGGACAGGTGGGATGAAAAACTGTTTTTT CASSTPRDRWDEKLFF TRBV7-9 TRBD1 16 - TRBJ1-4
TGTGCCAGTAGGTTAGCTGGAGTAAACAATCAGCCCCAGCATTTT CASRLAGVNNQPQHF TRBV19 - 15 - TRBJ1-5
TGCAGCACCAGGACACAAGAGACCCAGTACTTC CSTRTQETQYF TRBV29-1 - 11 once TRBJ2-5
TGTGCCAGCAGTTCCTCGCCCCCCCGTATCACAGGATTCTACGAGCAGTACTTC CASSSSPPRITGFYEQYF TRBV27 - 18 - TRBJ2-7
TGCGCCAGCAGCCAAGAGAGGGGGCTCTCCTACGAGCAGTACTTC CASSQERGLSYEQYF TRBV4-1 TRBD1 15 once TRBJ2-7
TGTGCCAGCAGCGGGACAGGAGAGTACAATGAGCAGTTCTTC CASSGTGEYNEQFF TRBV9 TRBD1 14 - TRBJ2-1
TGTGCCAGCAGCATGCGACTTAGCGGGGGCCCCGCCCAGTACTTC CASSMRLSGGPAQYF TRBV5-6 TRBD2 15 - TRBJ2-5
TGTGCCAGCAGTAATACACCGGGACAAACCTACGAGCAGTACTTC CASSNTPGQTYEQYF TRBV5-4 - 15 - TRBJ2-7
TGTGCCAGCTCACCTATAGCTGTCGGCGGGACCCCGTACGAGCAGTACTTC CASSPIAVGGTPYEQYF TRBV18 - 17 - TRBJ2-7
TGTGCCAGCAGCTTAAGAGCGGGCAACGCCTACAATGAGCAGTTCTTC CASSLRAGNAYNEQFF TRBV11-2 - 16 - TRBJ2-1
TGTGCCAGCAGTTACTCCGTTAGCTCTGGGGCCAACGTCCTGACTTTC CASSYSVSSGANVLTF TRBV6-5 - 16 - TRBJ2-6